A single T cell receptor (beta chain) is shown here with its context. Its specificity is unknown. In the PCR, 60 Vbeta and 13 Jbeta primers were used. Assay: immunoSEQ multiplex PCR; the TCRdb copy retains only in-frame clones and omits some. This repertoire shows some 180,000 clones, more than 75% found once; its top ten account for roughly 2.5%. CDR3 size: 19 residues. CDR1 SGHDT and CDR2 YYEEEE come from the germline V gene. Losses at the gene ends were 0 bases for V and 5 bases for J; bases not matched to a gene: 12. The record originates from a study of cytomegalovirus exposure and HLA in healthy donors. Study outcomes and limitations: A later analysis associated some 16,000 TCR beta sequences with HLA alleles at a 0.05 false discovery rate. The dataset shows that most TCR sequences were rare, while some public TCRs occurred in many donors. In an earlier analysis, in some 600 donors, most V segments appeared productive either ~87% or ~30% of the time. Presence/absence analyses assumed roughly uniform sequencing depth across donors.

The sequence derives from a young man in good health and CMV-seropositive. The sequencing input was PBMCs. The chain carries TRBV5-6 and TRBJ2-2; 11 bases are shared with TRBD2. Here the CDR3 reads CASSLERLAGSSGTGELFF. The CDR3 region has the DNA TGTGCCAGCAGCTTGGAGAGACTAGCGGGGTCCTCCGGGACCGGGGAGCTGTTTTTT.